The present entry profiles one T cell receptor beta chain with its context. Its antigen is unidentified. This record comes from a study of cytomegalovirus exposure and HLA in healthy donors. Germline assignment: CDR1 SGHRS and CDR2 YFSETQ. The CDR3 loop spans 14 amino acids. Trimming left V 3 bases short and J 0 bases short, with 10 bases between. Primers included in the PCR were 60 Vbeta and 13 Jbeta primers. Assay used: immunoSEQ multiplex PCR; TCRdb lists only in-frame clones, some missing. Found here are 120,000 or so clones, over 70% of them singletons; the top ten hold 4%. Study outcomes and limitations: HLA-A and HLA-B allele assignments for most subjects were reportedly predicted accurately using TCR beta sequences.

This TCR came from a middle-aged man in good health and CMV-seropositive. The chain joins TRBV5-1 to TRBJ2-7; D is unclear. Sequencing was performed on PBMCs. The CDR3 region is CASSSDSLSYEQYF. The CDR3 bases are TGCGCCAGCAGCTCAGACTCCCTCTCCTACGAGCAGTACTTC.